These 4 T cell receptor beta chains originate from one sample sequenced in a study of blood T cell repertoires in COVID-19. Sequencing was performed with immunoSEQ multiplex PCR; in TCRdb, only in-frame clones are kept and a portion is missing. This sample carries approximately 480,000 clones, about 90% of them seen once, and the ten largest clones take under 0.85%. What was sequenced was PBMCs or T cells enriched from blood (not recorded which). The receptors derive from a woman aged 18-30 years who had recovered from COVID-19.

Remarks on this clone: This CDR3 is also generated by other DNA sequences in the sample. This chain connects TRBV19 to TRBJ1-5; D call uncertain. Germline CDR1 is LNHDA and CDR2 is SQIVND (reference sequence). Trimming cost V 3 bases and J 5 bases, with 8 bases left between them. The CDR3 spans 13 residues. In DNA form, the CDR3 reads TGTGCCAGTAGTATTGCCAGATATCAGCCCCAGCATTTT. Translating gives CASSIARYQPQHF.

V usage is TRBV5-1 and J usage is TRBJ2-7; 9 bases are a match to TRBD1. The junction had 8 bases not matched to a gene; V was cut back by 1 base and J by 3 bases. Germline V gene data show CDR1 as SGHRS and CDR2 as YFSETQ. The CDR3 totals 16 residues. The CDR3 is CASSLRSVGQGYEQYF. For the CDR3, the DNA is TGCGCCAGCAGCTTGAGGTCTGTGGGACAGGGCTACGAGCAGTACTTC. Together with reference TRBV5-1 and TRBJ2-7, the CDR3 gives the full variable domain: KAGVTQTPRYLIKTRGQQVTLSCSPISGHRSVSWYQQTPGQGLQFLFEYFSETQRNKGNFPGRFSGRQFSNSRSEMNVSTLELGDSALYLCASSLRSVGQGYEQYFGPGTRLTVT.

The chain is built from TRBV7-9 and TRBJ1-1; the D is unclear. Germline CDR1 is SEHNR and CDR2 is FQNEAQ (reference sequence). Trimming stripped 2 bases from V and 6 bases from J, with 13 bases between. The length of the CDR3 is 14 residues. CDR3 residues: CASSLHEPRAEAFF. DNA for the CDR3: TGTGCCAGCAGCTTACATGAACCTCGGGCTGAAGCTTTCTTT.

Regarding this clone: Other DNA sequences of this sample code for an identical CDR3. The chain is built from TRBV10-3 and TRBJ1-2, with 9 nucleotides matching TRBD1. CDR1 ENHRY and CDR2 SYGVKD come from the germline V gene. Trimming cost V 2 bases and J 8 bases; bases outside gene matches: 3. The CDR3 covers 13 residues. The CDR3 region is CAISEDRGDGYTF. CDR3 nucleotide sequence: TGTGCCATCAGTGAGGACAGGGGGGACGGCTACACCTTC.